The 13 T cell receptor beta chains below were found in one sample sequenced in a study of T cell responses to AZD1222 COVID-19 vaccine. The assay was immunoSEQ multiplex PCR, and TCRdb's table has in-frame clones only and misses some. The table has 100,000 or so clones, approximately 90% seen once. Sequencing used peripheral blood, obtained on day 0 of AZD1222 vaccination. The receptors originated from an adult in good health.

V is TRBV7-9 and J is TRBJ2-7; 7 bases fit TRBD2. Losses at the gene ends were 4 bases for V and 6 bases for J; bases not matched to a gene: 12. The V gene's germline CDR1 is SEHNR and CDR2 FQNEAQ (reference sequence). The CDR3 extends over 15 amino acids. In nucleotides, the CDR3 is TGTGCCAGCAGCTCGGCCGGGACTAACTCCCGCGAGCAGTACTTC. Amino acids: CASSSAGTNSREQYF.

This CDR3 reads CASSLGGYPRETQYF. For the CDR3, the DNA is TGTGCCAGCAGCTTGGGGGGGTACCCCAGGGAGACCCAGTACTTC. This chain links TRBV5-4 with TRBJ2-5, with D possibly being TRBD1 or TRBD2 (5 bases each). Germline V gives CDR1 SGHNT, CDR2 YYREEE (reference sequence). Trimming cost V 0 bases and J 5 bases, with 14 bases left between them. CDR3 length: 15 residues.

This chain connects TRBV2 to TRBJ2-2; 7 bases line up with TRBD1. Germline CDR1 SNHLY, CDR2 FYNNEI. Unmatched junction bases numbered 4, after V lost 4 bases and J lost 5 bases. The CDR3 contains 14 residues. The CDR3 DNA is TGTGCCAGCAGTGTCGAGGGGGCAACCGGGGAGCTGTTTTTT. This codes for CASSVEGATGELFF. Using reference TRBV2 and TRBJ2-2 for the parts outside the CDR3, the full variable domain is EPEVTQTPSHQVTQMGQEVILRCVPISNHLYFYWYRQILGQKVEFLVSFYNNEISEKSEIFDDQFSVERPDGSNFTLKIRSTKLEDSAMYFCASSVEGATGELFFGEGSRLTVL.

This clone came up once. CDR3 DNA sequence: TGTGCCAGCAGCCGACAGAACACTGAAGCTTTCTTT. Residues: CASSRQNTEAFF. The V gene is TRBV7-8, the J gene TRBJ1-1; D uncertain. CDR3 size: 12 residues. Trimming pared 5 bases from V and 1 base from J, leaving 5 bases between. The germline gives CDR1 SGHVS, CDR2 FQNEAQ.

This rearrangement joins TRBV4-3 to TRBJ2-1; 13 bases align to TRBD2. CDR1 LGHNA and CDR2 YSLEER come from the germline V gene. J gave up 8 bases and V 3 bases, and 4 bases lay outside the gene matches. The CDR3 is 15 residues long. The CDR3 nucleotides read TGCGCCAGCAGCCAGACTAGCGGGAGGTTCCATGAGCAGTTCTTC. Encoded protein: CASSQTSGRFHEQFF.

This chain connects TRBV5-4 to TRBJ1-3; D is uncertain. The CDR3 covers 15 residues. Germline V gene data show CDR1 as SGHNT and CDR2 as YYREEE (reference sequence). Trimming removed 0 bases at V and 0 bases at J, with 7 bases between. CDR3 amino acids: CASSLDRVSGNTIYF. CDR3 DNA: TGTGCCAGCAGCTTGGATAGGGTCTCTGGAAACACCATATATTTT.

The chain recombines TRBV4-3 with TRBJ2-2, with D unresolved. CDR1 LGHNA and CDR2 YSLEER come from the germline V gene. The CDR3 spans 12 residues. The germline V and J ends were trimmed by 8 bases and 2 bases, with 6 bases remaining between them. CDR3 DNA: TGCGCCAGCGGCGAAAACACCGGGGAGCTGTTTTTT. Protein product: CASGENTGELFF.

This clone was recorded once. The chain employs TRBV30 and TRBJ2-5; perhaps TRBD2 as D (5 bases). Germline V gives CDR1 GTSNPN, CDR2 SVGIG (reference sequence). The V gene lost 2 bases and the J gene lost 0 bases, with 13 bases spanning the gap. The CDR3 sequence is 15 residues long. CDR3 sequence reads: CAWSSGLGYQETQYF. The CDR3 DNA sequence: TGTGCCTGGAGTTCGGGGTTGGGGTACCAAGAGACCCAGTACTTC.

V gene TRBV6-2 or TRBV6-3 combines with J gene TRBJ1-3; D is unresolved. The V end was cut by 0 bases, the J end by 4 bases, with 7 bases between. CDR3 length: 14 residues. CDR1 is MNHEY, CDR2 SVGEGT, per germline. This CDR3 reads CASSYSGRGNTIYF. CDR3 coding DNA: TGTGCCAGCAGTTACTCCGGCAGAGGAAACACCATATATTTT.

This rearrangement joins TRBV2 to TRBJ2-1; D possibly corresponds to TRBD2 (6 bases). Germline lookup yields CDR1 SNHLY and CDR2 FYNNEI. This CDR3 spans 16 amino acids. Trimming shortened V by 9 bases and J by 2 bases, and 20 bases separated the two germline ends. The CDR3 sequence is CASSSPNSGTYNEQFF. CDR3 nucleotides: TGTGCCAGTTCCTCACCAAATAGCGGAACCTACAATGAGCAGTTCTTC.

V usage is TRBV5-1 and J usage is TRBJ2-1, with 7 bases fitting TRBD2. Germline values: CDR1 SGHRS, CDR2 YFSETQ. V was clipped by 1 base and J by 0 bases; unmatched bases: 13. The CDR3 loop spans 19 amino acids. In DNA, the CDR3 is TGCGCCAGCAGCTTGTTTGGCGGGAGTGGGGGTAGCTCCTACAATGAGCAGTTCTTC. Protein: CASSLFGGSGGSSYNEQFF.

The chain employs TRBV24-1 and TRBJ1-1; possible D gene TRBD1, 6 bases. The CDR3 runs 12 residues. V gave up 2 bases and J gave up 9 bases, with 9 bases separating them. CDR1 is KGHDR, CDR2 SFDVKD, per germline. This CDR3 reads CATSDYQGKAFF. CDR3 sequence (DNA): TGTGCCACCAGTGATTACCAGGGGAAAGCTTTCTTT.

The rearrangement links TRBV30 to TRBJ1-6; D is perhaps TRBD1 (6 bases). Germline V gene data show CDR1 as GTSNPN and CDR2 as SVGIG (reference sequence). CDR3 size: 14 residues. Trimming shortened V by 4 bases and J by 2 bases, and 9 bases separated the two germline ends. The CDR3 loop is CAWTGDTYNSPLHF. For the CDR3, the DNA is TGTGCCTGGACAGGGGACACCTATAATTCACCCCTCCACTTT.